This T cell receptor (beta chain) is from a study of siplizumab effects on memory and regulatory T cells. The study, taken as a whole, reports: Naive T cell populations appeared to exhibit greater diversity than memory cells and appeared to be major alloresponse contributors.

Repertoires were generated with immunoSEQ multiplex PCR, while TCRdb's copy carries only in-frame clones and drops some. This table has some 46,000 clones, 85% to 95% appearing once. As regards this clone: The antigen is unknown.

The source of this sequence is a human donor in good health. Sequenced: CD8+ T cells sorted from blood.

The CDR3: CASRLLGRNQPQHF. In DNA form, the CDR3 reads TGTGCCAGCAGACTATTGGGGCGCAATCAGCCCCAGCATTTT. This rearrangement joins TRBV6-5 to TRBJ1-5; perhaps TRBD1 as D (5 bases). Germline V gives CDR1 MNHEY, CDR2 SVGAGI. V was trimmed by 6 bases and J by 2 bases, leaving 11 bases between them. The CDR3 totals 14 residues.